These 19 T cell receptor beta chains share one sample of origin, sequenced in a study of OX40 agonist ivuxolimab in advanced cancers. Clones were sequenced by immunoSEQ multiplex PCR, and TCRdb holds only the in-frame ones, with some missing. The table shows under 80,000 clones, with roughly 86% occurring only once. Here the sequenced sample was CD4+ or CD8+ T cells sorted from blood, taken in a trial of the OX40 agonist ivuxolimab. These receptors originate from an adult with an advanced solid tumor such as melanoma, head and neck, liver or kidney cancer.

The CDR3 DNA follows: TGTGCCAGCAGCGATTACAATGAGCAGTTCTTC. It translates to CASSDYNEQFF. This chain connects TRBV7-2 to TRBJ2-1; D gene unclear. V lost 5 bases and J 4 bases, leaving 3 bases between the germline ends. CDR3 length: 11 residues. Germline V gene lookup returns CDR1 SGHTA and CDR2 FQGNSA.

The chain links TRBV5-4 to TRBJ2-1; 8 positions match TRBD2. CDR3 length: 14 residues. Germline V gives CDR1 SGHNT, CDR2 YYREEE (reference sequence). The J segment lost 10 bases and the V segment lost 4 bases, leaving 10 bases of the junction unmatched. This CDR3 is CASSPGGVAGEQFF. DNA for the CDR3: TGTGCCAGCAGCCCGGGGGGGGTAGCCGGCGAGCAGTTCTTC.

This clone was observed once. This chain uses TRBV15 with TRBJ2-7; a possible D gene is TRBD1 (6 bases). Looked up from germline, CDR1 is LNHNV and CDR2 is YYDKDF (reference sequence). The CDR3 is 15 amino acids. The V end lost 0 bases, the J end lost 5 bases, and 14 bases lay between the germline ends. The CDR3 spells CATSRDLPGEHEQYF. CDR3 DNA: TGTGCCACCAGCAGAGATCTCCCAGGGGAGCACGAGCAGTACTTC.

The gene calls are TRBV10-3 and TRBJ2-3; TRBD2 matches 16 bases. Germline V gene lookup returns CDR1 ENHRY and CDR2 SYGVKD. The CDR3 sequence is 15 residues long. The trim removed 2 bases at V and 11 bases at J, leaving 4 bases unmatched. This CDR3 is CAISEAGLAGGGQYF. CDR3 nucleotide sequence: TGTGCCATCAGTGAGGCGGGACTAGCGGGAGGGGGGCAGTATTTT.

The chain has TRBV6-5 and TRBJ2-7; tentatively, D is TRBD1 or TRBD2 (5 bases each). Germline CDR1 MNHEY, CDR2 SVGAGI. This CDR3 comprises 13 residues. Trimming removed 7 bases from V and 3 bases from J, with 13 bases in between. The CDR3 bases are TGTGCCAGCACTGGGACGGAAGACTACGAGCAGTACTTC. Translation: CASTGTEDYEQYF.

The V call is TRBV7-5, the J call TRBJ1-4; the tabulated D call, TRBD1, remains unverified against the DNA. TRBV7-5 is designated a pseudogene. The CDR3 has 18 residues. CDR3: CARSLARDRATTNEKLFF. The CDR3 nucleotides read TGTGCCAGAAGCTTGGCCCGGGACAGGGCCACAACTAATGAAAAACTGTTTTTT.

The V call is TRBV6-1, the J call TRBJ2-7, with unresolved D. This CDR3 spans 15 amino acids. Trimming stripped 1 base from V and 4 bases from J, with 14 bases between. Germline CDR1 MNHNS, CDR2 SASEGT. This chain's CDR3 is CASSEVVSSLYEQYF. CDR3 nucleotides: TGTGCCAGCAGTGAAGTAGTCAGTTCACTGTACGAGCAGTACTTC.

V is TRBV5-1 and J is TRBJ2-3, with D tentatively TRBD2 (6 bases). The CDR3 totals 16 residues. Germline CDR1 is SGHRS and CDR2 is YFSETQ. Trimming cost V 0 bases and J 0 bases, with 11 bases left between them. The CDR3 nucleotides read TGCGCCAGCAGCTTGGATGCAGGGACTAGCACAGATACGCAGTATTTT. This codes for CASSLDAGTSTDTQYF.

The rearrangement links TRBV5-1 to TRBJ2-7; 10 bases fit TRBD1. Per the germline V gene, CDR1 is SGHRS and CDR2 is YFSETQ. This CDR3 comprises 15 residues. V lost 3 bases and J lost 4; bases outside the gene matches: 7. CDR3 loop: CASSSGQGGPYEQYF. Here the CDR3 DNA reads TGCGCCAGCAGCTCCGGACAGGGGGGACCATACGAGCAGTACTTC.

This sequence joins TRBV15 and TRBJ2-7, with 7 nucleotides matching TRBD2. V was clipped by 1 base and J by 4 bases; unmatched bases: 10. The CDR3 runs 16 residues. CDR1 is LNHNV, CDR2 YYDKDF, per germline (reference sequence). The CDR3 coding sequence is TGTGCCACCAGCAGAGTTGGGGGGGGAGAAGTATACGAGCAGTACTTC. It encodes CATSRVGGGEVYEQYF.

The chain employs TRBV9 and TRBJ2-1; 7 nucleotides match TRBD2. This CDR3 region has 15 residues. CDR1 SGDLS and CDR2 YYNGEE come from the germline V gene. The trim removed 5 bases at V and 0 bases at J, leaving 5 bases unmatched. CDR3 amino acids: CASRPGGSSYNEQFF. CDR3 DNA sequence: TGTGCCAGCAGACCCGGGGGGAGCTCCTACAATGAGCAGTTCTTC.

The rearrangement links TRBV19 to TRBJ1-2; no firm D call. The CDR3 consists of 13 residues. Germline values: CDR1 LNHDA, CDR2 SQIVND (reference sequence). V lost 3 bases and J 2 bases, leaving 7 bases between the germline ends. CDR3 DNA: TGTGCCAGTAGTATGCTCATAAACTATGGCTACACCTTC. Translated, it gives CASSMLINYGYTF.

The chain combines TRBV6-6 with TRBJ2-7; D uncertain. V shed 3 bases and J shed 2 bases, with 8 bases lying between them. This CDR3 has 13 amino acids. Germline V gene lookup returns CDR1 MNHNY and CDR2 SVGAGI (reference sequence). The CDR3 protein is CASSYVSPYEQYF. The CDR3 bases are TGTGCCAGCAGTTATGTCTCTCCCTACGAGCAGTACTTC.

The V and J genes are TRBV5-6 and TRBJ2-3, with D possibly being TRBD2 (6 bases). The V end was cut by 1 base, the J end by 6 bases, with 15 bases between. CDR3 size: 15 residues. Germline-derived CDR1 and CDR2 are SGHDT and YYEEEE. CDR3 in DNA: TGTGCCAGCAGCTTGAACGGGGGTGCCCTGGATACGCAGTATTTT. Its protein product is CASSLNGGALDTQYF. Filled out from reference TRBV5-6 and TRBJ2-3, the complete variable domain reads DAGVTQSPTHLIKTRGQQVTLRCSPKSGHDTVSWYQQALGQGPQFIFQYYEEEERQRGNFPDRFSGHQFPNYSSELNVNALLLGDSALYLCASSLNGGALDTQYFGPGTRLTVL.

The CDR3 loop is CASSQATSYNEQFF. CDR3 nucleotides: TGCGCCAGCAGCCAAGCTACTTCGTACAATGAGCAGTTCTTC. This chain connects TRBV4-1 to TRBJ2-1; unclear D gene. With 1 base removed from V and 4 bases from J, the gap between germline ends came to 8 bases. The CDR3 runs 14 residues. Germline loops: CDR1 MGHRA, CDR2 YSYEKL.

The CDR3 is CASSFLVSGELFF. CDR3 nucleotides: TGTGCCAGCAGTTTCCTCGTTTCGGGGGAACTGTTTTTT. This chain connects TRBV28 to TRBJ1-4, with D tentatively TRBD1 (5 bases). The CDR3 is made up of 13 amino acids. Germline CDR1 MDHEN, CDR2 SYDVKM. V lost 3 bases, J lost 12 bases, and 14 bases lay in between.

The chain has TRBV11-3 and TRBJ1-3; D not resolved. Trimming cost V 1 base and J 4 bases, with 2 bases left between them. The CDR3 spans 12 residues. CDR1 SGHNT and CDR2 YENEEA come from the germline V gene. The CDR3 loop reads CASSLGGNTIYF. The CDR3 nucleotides are TGTGCCAGCAGCTTAGGCGGAAACACCATATATTTT.

J is TRBJ2-1 and V is TRBV7-2, with TRBD2 identical over 11 bases. With 5 bases clipped from V and 4 bases from J, the junction kept 4 bases outside the gene matches. The CDR3 is 15 amino acids. The germline V gene encodes CDR1 SGHTA and CDR2 FQGNSA. CDR3 region: CASSLTSGEYNEQFF. CDR3 in DNA: TGTGCCAGCAGCCTGACTAGCGGGGAATACAATGAGCAGTTCTTC.

This clone has just one count. The chain uses TRBV19 and TRBJ2-1; the D is unclear. The germline CDR1 and CDR2 sequences are LNHDA and SQIVND (reference sequence). With 7 bases removed from V and 0 bases from J, the gap between germline ends came to 10 bases. The CDR3 contains 14 residues. The CDR3 sequence: CASTFQSSYNEQFF. The DNA of the CDR3 is TGTGCCAGTACTTTTCAGAGCTCCTACAATGAGCAGTTCTTC.